This T cell receptor beta chain was identified during a study of T cell responses to AZD1222 COVID-19 vaccine. The CDR3 extends over 15 amino acids. The germline V gene encodes CDR1 SGHTS and CDR2 YDEGEE. Trimming removed 4 bases at V and 0 bases at J, with 11 bases between. Libraries were prepared by immunoSEQ multiplex PCR; TCRdb keeps only in-frame clonotypes and omits some of them. The sample includes around 75,000 clones, roughly 85% of them seen just once. The chain recombines TRBV5-8 with TRBJ2-1, with D hard to call. This TCR was recovered from an adult in good health. This specimen consisted of peripheral blood, obtained on day 0 of AZD1222 vaccination. CDR3 region: CASSAPYLSYNEQFF. The CDR3 coding sequence is TGTGCCAGCAGCGCCCCCTACCTCTCCTACAATGAGCAGTTCTTC.